These 7 T cell receptor beta chains share one sample of origin, sequenced in a study of T cell responses to AZD1222 COVID-19 vaccine. Sequenced by immunoSEQ multiplex PCR; TCRdb stores in-frame clones only, minus some. The top ten hold 3.5% to 5% of the sample, which has under 200,000 clones, just over 90% seen once. The source material was peripheral blood, sampled on day 0 of AZD1222 vaccination. Every receptor here comes from an adult in good health.

V is TRBV6-5 and J is TRBJ2-7; D is perhaps TRBD1 (6 bases). Trimming left V 2 bases short and J 0 bases short, with 8 bases between. Germline V gives CDR1 MNHEY, CDR2 SVGAGI. CDR3 length: 14 residues. The CDR3 nucleotides are TGTGCCAGCAGTTACAGGGGGAGCTCCTACGAGCAGTACTTC. Translating it yields CASSYRGSSYEQYF.

The chain employs TRBV5-1 and TRBJ1-5; D possibly corresponds to TRBD1 (5 bases). Trimming left V 0 bases short and J 9 bases short, with 10 bases between. This CDR3 comprises 13 residues. Germline V gives CDR1 SGHRS, CDR2 YFSETQ. In nucleotides, the CDR3 is TGCGCCAGCAGCTTGGTGGGGGATCGGCCCCAGCATTTT. It yields the protein CASSLVGDRPQHF.

The chain combines TRBV10-3 with TRBJ2-3; TRBD1 or TRBD2 may be the D gene (5 bases each). Deletions cut 11 bases from V and 3 bases from J, with 12 bases between. The CDR3 consists of 12 residues. Germline V CDR1 and CDR2: ENHRY, SYGVKD. The chain's CDR3 is CAVQWGTDTQYF. CDR3 DNA: TGTGCCGTACAATGGGGGACAGATACGCAGTATTTT.

The V call is TRBV18, the J call TRBJ1-1; TRBD1 matches at 9 bases. The CDR3 sequence is 13 residues long. Trimming removed 10 bases from V and 5 bases from J; junction bases left unmatched: 8. Germline V gene lookup returns CDR1 KGHSH and CDR2 LQKENI. The CDR3: CATRQGVSTEAFF. CDR3 nucleotides: TGTGCCACCAGACAGGGGGTGTCAACTGAAGCTTTCTTT.

V is TRBV19 and J is TRBJ2-3; 8 bases agree with TRBD1. This CDR3 has 15 amino acids. V was pared by 4 bases and J by 6 bases, with 9 bases of the junction left unmatched. In germline, CDR1 is LNHDA, CDR2 SQIVND (reference sequence). The CDR3 sequence is CASSTGGLRGDTQYF. Written as DNA, the CDR3 is TGTGCCAGTAGTACAGGGGGCCTCAGGGGGGATACGCAGTATTTT.

The chain is built from TRBV4-1 and TRBJ1-6; 7 bases are a match to TRBD1. The V gene end was trimmed by 4 bases and the J gene end by 10 bases; junction bases not matched to a gene: 13. The CDR3 is 16 amino acids. Germline V CDR1 and CDR2: MGHRA, YSYEKL. The CDR3, as DNA: TGCGCCAGCAGCCCCGGACAGGAACTAAGGGGATCACCCCTCCACTTT. It is translated as CASSPGQELRGSPLHF.

The chain links TRBV27 to TRBJ1-5, with a weak D call TRBD1 (6 bases). CDR1 is MNHEY, CDR2 SMNVEV, per germline (reference sequence). The germline V and J ends were trimmed by 6 bases and 9 bases, with 21 bases remaining between them. The CDR3 spans 15 residues. In DNA form, the CDR3 reads TGTGCCAGCAGGGCGGGGACAAGCAATTGGATGCCCCAGCATTTT. Translating it yields CASRAGTSNWMPQHF.